This TCR beta chain was identified in a study of shared clonotypes between healthy human individuals. The method was immunoSEQ multiplex PCR; TCRdb's version includes in-frame clones alone and lacks a portion of them. The table lists 650,000 to 750,000 clones, around 72% of them singletons. The germline V gene encodes CDR1 LGHNA and CDR2 YNFKEQ. This CDR3 is built from 13 residues. V was pared by 4 bases and J by 7 bases, with 6 bases of the junction left unmatched. V and J are TRBV4-2 and TRBJ1-1; TRBD1 agrees at 7 bases. Sequenced sample: memory CD4+ T cells sorted from blood. Described subset: CD45RA-negative fraction. The receptor's source is a woman under 40 in good health. The CDR3 nucleotides are TGTGCCAGCAGCCCCGACAGGGCTAGTGAAGCTTTCTTT. Amino acid sequence: CASSPDRASEAFF.